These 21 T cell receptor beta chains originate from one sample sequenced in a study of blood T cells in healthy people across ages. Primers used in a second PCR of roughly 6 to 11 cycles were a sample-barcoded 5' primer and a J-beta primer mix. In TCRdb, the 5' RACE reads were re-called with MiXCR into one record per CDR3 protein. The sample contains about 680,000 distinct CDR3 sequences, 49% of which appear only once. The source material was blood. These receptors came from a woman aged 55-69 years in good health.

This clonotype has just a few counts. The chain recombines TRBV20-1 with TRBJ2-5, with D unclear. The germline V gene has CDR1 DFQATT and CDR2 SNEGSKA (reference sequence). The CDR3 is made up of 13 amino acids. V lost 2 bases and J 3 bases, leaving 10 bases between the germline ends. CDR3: CSARSGSEETQYF. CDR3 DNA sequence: TGCAGTGCTAGATCCGGATCCGAAGAGACCCAGTACTTC.

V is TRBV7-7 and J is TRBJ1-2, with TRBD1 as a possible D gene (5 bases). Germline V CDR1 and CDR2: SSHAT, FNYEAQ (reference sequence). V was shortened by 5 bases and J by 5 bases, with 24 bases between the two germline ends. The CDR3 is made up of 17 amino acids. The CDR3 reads CASSVIRDPRGGYGYTF. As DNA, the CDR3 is TGTGCCAGCAGCGTCATCCGGGACCCCCGTGGGGGTTATGGCTACACCTTC.

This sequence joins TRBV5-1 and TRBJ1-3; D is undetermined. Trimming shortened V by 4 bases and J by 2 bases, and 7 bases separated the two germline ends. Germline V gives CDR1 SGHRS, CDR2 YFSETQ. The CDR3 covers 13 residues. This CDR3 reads CASSQWPGNTIYF. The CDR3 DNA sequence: TGCGCCAGCAGCCAATGGCCTGGAAACACCATATATTTT.

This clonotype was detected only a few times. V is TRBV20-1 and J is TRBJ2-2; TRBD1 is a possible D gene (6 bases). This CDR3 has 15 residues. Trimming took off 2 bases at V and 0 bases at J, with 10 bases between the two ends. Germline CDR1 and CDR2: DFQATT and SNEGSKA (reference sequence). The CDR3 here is CSARFGTTNTGELFF. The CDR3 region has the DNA TGCAGTGCTAGATTCGGGACAACGAACACCGGGGAGCTGTTTTTT.

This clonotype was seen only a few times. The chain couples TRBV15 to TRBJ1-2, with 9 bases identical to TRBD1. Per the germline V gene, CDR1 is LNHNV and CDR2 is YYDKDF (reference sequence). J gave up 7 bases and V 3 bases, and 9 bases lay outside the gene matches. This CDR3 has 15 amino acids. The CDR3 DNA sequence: TGTGCCACCAGCAGCCCCGGACAGGGGAGATTTGGCTACACCTTC. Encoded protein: CATSSPGQGRFGYTF.

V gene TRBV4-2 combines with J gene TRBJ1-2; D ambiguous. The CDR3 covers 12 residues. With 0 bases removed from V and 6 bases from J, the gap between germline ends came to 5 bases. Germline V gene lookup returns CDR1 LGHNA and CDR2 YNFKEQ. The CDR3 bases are TGTGCCAGCAGCCAAGACGCTCATGGCTACACCTTC. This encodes CASSQDAHGYTF.

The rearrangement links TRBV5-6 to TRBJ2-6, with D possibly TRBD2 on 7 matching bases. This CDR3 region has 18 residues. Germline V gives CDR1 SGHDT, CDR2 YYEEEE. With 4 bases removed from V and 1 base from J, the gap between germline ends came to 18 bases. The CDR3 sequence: CASSPETGLGSGANVLTF. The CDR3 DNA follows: TGTGCCAGCAGCCCGGAGACAGGACTAGGGTCTGGGGCCAACGTCCTGACTTTC.

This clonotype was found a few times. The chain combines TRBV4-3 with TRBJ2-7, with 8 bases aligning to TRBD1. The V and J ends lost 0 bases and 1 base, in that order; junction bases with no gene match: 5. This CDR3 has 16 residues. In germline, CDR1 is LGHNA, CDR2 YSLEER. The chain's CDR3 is CASSQELQGASYEQYF. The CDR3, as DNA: TGCGCCAGCAGCCAAGAACTCCAGGGGGCATCCTACGAGCAGTACTTC.

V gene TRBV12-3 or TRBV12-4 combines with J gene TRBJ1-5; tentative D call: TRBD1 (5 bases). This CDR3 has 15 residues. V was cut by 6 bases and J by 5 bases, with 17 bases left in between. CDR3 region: CASSRLQGGDQPQHF. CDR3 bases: TGTGCCAGCAGCCGTCTTCAGGGTGGGGATCAGCCCCAGCATTTT.

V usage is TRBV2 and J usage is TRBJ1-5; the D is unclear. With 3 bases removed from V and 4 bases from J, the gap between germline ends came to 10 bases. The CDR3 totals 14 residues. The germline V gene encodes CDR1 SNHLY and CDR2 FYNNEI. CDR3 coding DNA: TGTGCCAGCAGTGACTGGCAGCGGAATCAGCCCCAGCATTTT. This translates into CASSDWQRNQPQHF. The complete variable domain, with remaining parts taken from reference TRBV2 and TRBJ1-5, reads EPEVTQTPSHQVTQMGQEVILRCVPISNHLYFYWYRQILGQKVEFLVSFYNNEISEKSEIFDDQFSVERPDGSNFTLKIRSTKLEDSAMYFCASSDWQRNQPQHFGDGTRLSIL.

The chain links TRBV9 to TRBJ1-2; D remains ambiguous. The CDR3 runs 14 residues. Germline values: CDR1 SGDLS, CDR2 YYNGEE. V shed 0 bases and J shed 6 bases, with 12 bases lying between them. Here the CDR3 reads CASSVAWQADGYTF. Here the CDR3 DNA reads TGTGCCAGCAGCGTAGCTTGGCAGGCTGATGGCTACACCTTC.

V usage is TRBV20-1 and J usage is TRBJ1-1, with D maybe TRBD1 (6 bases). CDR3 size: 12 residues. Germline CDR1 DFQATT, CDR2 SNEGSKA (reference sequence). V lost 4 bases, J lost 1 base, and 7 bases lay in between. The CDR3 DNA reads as TGCAGTGCTAAGGACAGGAACACTGAAGCTTTCTTT. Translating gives CSAKDRNTEAFF.

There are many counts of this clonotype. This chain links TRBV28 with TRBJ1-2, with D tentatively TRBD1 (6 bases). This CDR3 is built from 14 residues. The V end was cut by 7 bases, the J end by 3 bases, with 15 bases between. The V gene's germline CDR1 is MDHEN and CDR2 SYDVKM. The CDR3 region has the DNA TGTGCCAGCAACAAACAGGGTGAAGACTATGGCTACACCTTC. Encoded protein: CASNKQGEDYGYTF.

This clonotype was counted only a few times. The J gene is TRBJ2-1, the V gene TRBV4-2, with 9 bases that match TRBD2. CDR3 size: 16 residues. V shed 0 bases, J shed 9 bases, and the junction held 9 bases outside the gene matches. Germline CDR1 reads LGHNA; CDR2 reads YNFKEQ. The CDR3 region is CASSQDRAGGRSEQFF. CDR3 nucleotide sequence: TGTGCCAGCAGCCAAGATCGCGCGGGAGGGCGTAGTGAGCAGTTCTTC.

This chain's CDR3 is CASSHGTVGYEQYF. CDR3 DNA sequence: TGTGCCAGCAGCCACGGGACTGTTGGCTACGAGCAGTACTTC. The V gene is TRBV3-1, the J gene TRBJ2-7, with D perhaps matching TRBD2 (6 bases). This CDR3 has 14 amino acids. The germline V gene encodes CDR1 LGHDT and CDR2 YNNKEL (reference sequence). V shed 3 bases and J shed 3 bases, with 12 bases lying between them.

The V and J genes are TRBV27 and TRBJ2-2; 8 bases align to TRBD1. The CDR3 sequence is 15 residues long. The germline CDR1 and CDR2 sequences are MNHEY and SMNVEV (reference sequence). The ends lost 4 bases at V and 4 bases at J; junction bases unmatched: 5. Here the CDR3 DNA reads TGTGCCAGCAGTTCGGGACAGGCATTCACCGGGGAGCTGTTTTTT. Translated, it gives CASSSGQAFTGELFF.

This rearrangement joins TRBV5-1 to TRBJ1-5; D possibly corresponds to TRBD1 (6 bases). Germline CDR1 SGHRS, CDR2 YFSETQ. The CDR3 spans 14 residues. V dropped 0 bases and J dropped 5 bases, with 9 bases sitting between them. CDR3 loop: CASSLGGAHQPQHF. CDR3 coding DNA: TGCGCCAGCAGCTTGGGGGGGGCCCATCAGCCCCAGCATTTT.

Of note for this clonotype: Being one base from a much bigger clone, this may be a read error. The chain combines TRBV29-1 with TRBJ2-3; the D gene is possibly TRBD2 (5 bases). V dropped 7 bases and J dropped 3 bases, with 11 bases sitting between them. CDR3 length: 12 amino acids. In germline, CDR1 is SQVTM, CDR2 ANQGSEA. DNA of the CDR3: TGCAGCGGGTTGTCGGGGACAGATACGCAGTATTTT. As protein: CSGLSGTDTQYF.

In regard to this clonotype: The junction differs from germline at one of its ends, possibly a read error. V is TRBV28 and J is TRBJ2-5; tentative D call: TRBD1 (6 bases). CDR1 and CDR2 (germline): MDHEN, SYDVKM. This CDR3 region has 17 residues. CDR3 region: CTSSSTPPHRDQETQYF. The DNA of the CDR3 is TGTACCAGCAGTTCCACGCCCCCTCACAGGGATCAAGAGACCCAGTACTTC.

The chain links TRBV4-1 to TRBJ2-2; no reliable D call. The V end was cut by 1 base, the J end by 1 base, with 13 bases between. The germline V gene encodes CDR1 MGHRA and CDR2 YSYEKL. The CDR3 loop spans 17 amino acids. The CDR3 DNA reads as TGCGCCAGCAGCCAAGTCGATATGGGCTTGAACACCGGGGAGCTGTTTTTT. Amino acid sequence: CASSQVDMGLNTGELFF.

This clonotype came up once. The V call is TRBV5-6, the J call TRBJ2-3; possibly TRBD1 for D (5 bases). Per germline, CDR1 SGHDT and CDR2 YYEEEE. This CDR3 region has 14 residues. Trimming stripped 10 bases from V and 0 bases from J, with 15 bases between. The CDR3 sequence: CAGTPKGSTDTQYF. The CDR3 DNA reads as TGTGCCGGCACTCCGAAGGGGAGCACAGATACGCAGTATTTT.